Sequencing of this T cell receptor (beta chain) was carried out in a study of control samples from healthy donors and cancer patients (dated by TCRdb to 2020 to 2022). The CDR1 and CDR2 encoded by the germline V gene are KGHSH and LQKENI. Trimming removed 4 bases from V and 1 base from J, leaving 10 bases between the germline ends. The cysteine opens and the phenylalanine closes a CDR3 of 14 amino acids. Only the CDR3 region is kept as DNA, spanning 42 bases read in frame from base 1. Libraries were constructed by the immunoSEQ multiplex PCR assay. In its TCRdb copy, this immuneACCESS table keeps in-frame sequences only and misses some clones. Where compared with another copy, unresolved V genes explain less than half of these, and the others have no known cause. This sample is represented by roughly 120,000 clones; about 88% of them were singletons. The ten largest clones add up to over 2% of the sample.

With regard to this clone: Its cognate antigen has yet to be identified. It has no much larger one-base neighbor in the sample; base qualities were not kept.

The chain joins TRBV18 to TRBJ1-1; a tentative D call is TRBD1 (5 bases match). The receptor was isolated from a woman in her 70s in good health. The sample was blood. This receptor carries the CDR3 CASSRAGRNTEAFF. The bases are TGTGCCAGCTCACGAGCAGGGAGGAACACTGAAGCTTTCTTT.